This T cell receptor (beta chain) came from a study of immune characterization of retroperitoneal liposarcoma. One entry per CDR3 protein results from TCRdb running MiXCR on the PCR reads. The table has some 9,900 distinct CDR3 sequences, more than 25% seen once; the top ten hold around 8.4%. The germline V gene has CDR1 MNHNS and CDR2 SASEGT. The CDR3 has 15 amino acids. Trimming removed 5 bases from V and 10 bases from J, with 21 bases in between. Sequencing was performed on tumor tissue. The chain is built from TRBV6-1 and TRBJ2-1; TRBD2 might be the D (6 bases). This receptor was taken from a male donor with retroperitoneal liposarcoma. The CDR3 coding sequence is TGTGCCAGCAGTACTAGAGACCGGAGGGCCTACGAGCAGTTCTTC. It yields the protein CASSTRDRRAYEQFF.